Listed below are T cell receptor beta chains from one sample, sequenced in a study of T cell responses to AZD1222 COVID-19 vaccine. Here immunoSEQ multiplex PCR was the method, and the copy in TCRdb shows in-frame clones only, minus some. This sample has 120,000 or so clones; 75% to 90% occur once, and the top ten carry about 5%. Specimen: peripheral blood, collected on day 0 of AZD1222 vaccination. The receptors were sampled from an adult in good health. CDR3s include the opening cysteine and the closing phenylalanine or tryptophan. The D gene is left open where the match is weak. Size values are once, few and many counts, or a class for expanded clones, and some rows have none.

NA,TRBV5-4,TRBJ2-5,NA,CASSLARGVRTQYF,TGTGCCAGCAGCTTGGCCCGCGGGGTCAGGACCCAGTACTTC
few,TRBV19,TRBJ2-7,TRBD2,CASSIDSGRAYEQYF,TGTGCCAGTAGTATTGATAGCGGGAGGGCTTACGAGCAGTACTTC
once,TRBV5-1,TRBJ1-1,TRBD1,CASRTGYVETEAFF,TGCGCCAGCAGGACAGGGTATGTAGAAACTGAAGCTTTCTTT
few,TRBV30,TRBJ1-6,NA,CAWSAGPSNSPLHF,TGTGCCTGGAGTGCGGGTCCCTCGAATTCACCCCTCCACTTT
NA,TRBV5-1,TRBJ1-3,TRBD1,CASSLTGAFSGNTIYF,TGCGCCAGCAGCTTGACAGGGGCTTTCTCTGGAAACACCATATATTTT
NA,TRBV5-8,TRBJ1-1,NA,CASSFYDRWNTEAFF,TGTGCCAGCAGCTTCTACGACAGATGGAACACTGAAGCTTTCTTT
NA,TRBV28,TRBJ1-5,TRBD1,CASSLWDRHNQPQHF,TGTGCCAGCAGTTTATGGGACAGGCACAATCAGCCCCAGCATTTT
NA,TRBV3-1/TRBV3-2,TRBJ2-1,NA,CASSQAGGQQFF,TGTGCCAGCAGCCAAGCCGGCGGGCAGCAGTTCTTC
NA,TRBV29-1,TRBJ2-3,TRBD2,CSVPGLAAFTDTQYF,TGCAGCGTTCCCGGACTAGCAGCCTTCACAGATACGCAGTATTTT
NA,TRBV30,TRBJ2-7,TRBD1,CASLRGLSEQYF,TGTGCCTCGCTCAGGGGGCTGAGCGAGCAGTACTTC
NA,TRBV2,TRBJ1-1,TRBD1,CASRSQGDTEAFF,TGTGCCAGCAGAAGCCAGGGGGACACTGAAGCTTTCTTT
NA,TRBV5-4,TRBJ2-3,TRBD2,CASSPGLAGVADTQYF,TGTGCCAGCAGCCCAGGACTAGCGGGAGTGGCAGATACGCAGTATTTT
NA,TRBV19,TRBJ1-1,NA,CASTLSTGGMNTEAFF,TGTGCCAGTACCCTCTCGACAGGAGGCATGAACACTGAAGCTTTCTTT
NA,TRBV2,TRBJ2-1,TRBD2,CASSEDSWTSGPTYNEQFF,TGTGCCAGCAGTGAAGACTCCTGGACTAGCGGACCTACCTACAATGAGCAGTTCTTC
NA,TRBV10-3,TRBJ1-2,NA,CAISANRDGDLFNYGYTF,TGTGCCATCAGCGCCAACCGGGACGGAGACCTATTTAACTATGGCTACACCTTC
NA,TRBV19,TRBJ2-7,TRBD1,CASSIGTGTYEQYF,TGTGCCAGTAGTATAGGGACAGGGACCTACGAGCAGTACTTC
NA,TRBV4-2,TRBJ1-1,NA,CASSQGTAFF,TGTGCCAGCAGCCAAGGGACAGCTTTCTTT
NA,TRBV6-6,TRBJ1-2,NA,CASSPSGGWDKEDGYTF,TGTGCCAGCAGTCCATCGGGGGGCTGGGACAAGGAAGATGGCTACACCTTC
NA,TRBV24-1,TRBJ1-1,NA,CATSDSQAWPEAFF,TGTGCCACCAGTGACTCACAGGCGTGGCCTGAAGCTTTCTTT
once,TRBV6-5,TRBJ1-1,NA,CASSPGQNTEAFF,TGTGCCAGCAGCCCCGGACAGAACACTGAAGCTTTCTTT
NA,TRBV5-8,TRBJ1-2,NA,CASSLPGTLTIGYTF,TGTGCCAGCAGCTTACCAGGGACACTGACTATTGGCTACACCTTC
NA,TRBV28,TRBJ2-5,TRBD1,CASSSTSRTGEEETQYF,TGTGCCAGCAGTTCGACGTCCCGGACAGGGGAAGAGGAGACCCAGTACTTC
NA,TRBV12-3/TRBV12-4,TRBJ2-7,NA,CASSITGSHEQYF,TGTGCCAGCAGTATAACAGGGTCCCACGAGCAGTACTTC
NA,TRBV11-3,TRBJ2-1,NA,CASSPPGPYNEQFF,TGTGCCAGCAGCCCTCCGGGACCTTACAATGAGCAGTTCTTC
NA,TRBV2,TRBJ1-2,TRBD1,CASSARTGTGGYTF,TGTGCCAGCAGCGCCCGGACAGGCACGGGAGGCTACACCTTC
NA,TRBV7-6,TRBJ1-5,NA,CASSLGQASNQPQHF,TGTGCCAGCAGCTTAGGACAGGCTAGCAATCAGCCCCAGCATTTT
NA,TRBV6-5,TRBJ1-1,TRBD1,CASSYPGQGNTEAFF,TGTGCCAGCAGTTACCCTGGACAGGGGAACACTGAAGCTTTCTTT
NA,TRBV27,TRBJ1-4,NA,CASSQGPQREKLFF,TGTGCCAGCAGTCAAGGACCGCAGCGTGAAAAACTGTTTTTT
NA,TRBV19,TRBJ2-5,NA,CASSRGAQETQYF,TGTGCCAGTAGTCGTGGGGCGCAAGAGACCCAGTACTTC
NA,TRBV11-3,TRBJ1-2,NA,CASSLRSGGYTF,TGTGCCAGCAGCTTAAGGTCAGGTGGCTACACCTTC
few,TRBV5-1,TRBJ1-5,NA,CASSLDPLSNQPQHF,TGCGCCAGCAGCTTGGACCCCCTGAGCAATCAGCCCCAGCATTTT
NA,TRBV6-5,TRBJ2-1,NA,CASTTMAGMDEQFF,TGTGCCAGCACGACCATGGCGGGAATGGATGAGCAGTTCTTC
NA,TRBV11-2,TRBJ2-3,NA,CASSLVAYRQYF,TGTGCCAGCAGCTTAGTTGCCTATAGGCAGTATTTT
NA,TRBV11-2,TRBJ1-2,TRBD1,CASSFLDRDGGYTF,TGTGCCAGCAGTTTCCTGGACAGGGACGGTGGCTACACCTTC
few,TRBV7-8,TRBJ2-1,NA,CASRWDTAYNEQFF,TGTGCCAGCAGGTGGGACACCGCCTACAATGAGCAGTTCTTC
NA,TRBV6-2/TRBV6-3,TRBJ2-7,NA,CASSYSSDEQYF,TGTGCCAGCAGTTACTCGTCGGACGAGCAGTACTTC
NA,TRBV15,TRBJ1-3,NA,CATSTTNTIYF,TGTGCCACCAGCACCACGAACACCATATATTTT
NA,TRBV29-1,TRBJ1-2,NA,CSVVFQGTYGYTF,TGCAGCGTTGTGTTCCAGGGAACCTATGGCTACACCTTC
NA,TRBV11-3,TRBJ2-3,NA,CASSLNTDTQYF,TGTGCCAGCAGCTTAAACACAGATACGCAGTATTTT
NA,TRBV28,TRBJ1-6,NA,CASSLRRGLRSPLHF,TGTGCCAGCAGTTTACGGAGGGGCTTGCGCTCACCCCTCCACTTT
few,TRBV11-3,TRBJ2-3,TRBD2,CASSLGGAGVPDTQYF,TGTGCCAGCAGCTTGGGAGGGGCGGGAGTGCCAGATACGCAGTATTTT
NA,TRBV24-1,TRBJ1-1,TRBD1,CATREGGGETEAFF,TGTGCCACCAGGGAAGGAGGGGGCGAGACTGAAGCTTTCTTT
NA,TRBV3-1/TRBV3-2,TRBJ2-1,TRBD2,CASSQGLADSYNEQFF,TGTGCCAGCAGCCAAGGACTAGCGGACTCCTACAATGAGCAGTTCTTC
NA,TRBV19,TRBJ1-2,NA,CASSFLRVDGYTF,TGTGCCAGTAGTTTTCTCAGGGTAGATGGCTACACCTTC
NA,TRBV7-2,TRBJ2-7,NA,CASSSTPLSYEQYF,TGTGCCAGCAGCTCCACCCCACTCTCCTACGAGCAGTACTTC
once,TRBV5-4,TRBJ1-2,NA,CASSLAGFDGYTF,TGTGCCAGCAGCTTGGCCGGGTTTGATGGCTACACCTTC
NA,TRBV18,TRBJ2-7,TRBD1,CASSPGTGLNYEQYF,TGTGCCAGCTCACCGGGGACAGGGCTAAACTACGAGCAGTACTTC
once,TRBV12-1,TRBJ1-1,NA,CASSPPAGTGLYLNTEAFF,TGTGCCAGCAGCCCTCCTGCCGGGACAGGGTTGTATTTGAACACTGAAGCTTTCTTT
NA,TRBV7-2,TRBJ2-1,NA,CASSQLTSEQFF,TGTGCCAGCAGCCAACTGACTTCAGAGCAGTTCTTC
NA,TRBV19,TRBJ2-7,TRBD1,CASSRTGEGSYEQYF,TGTGCCAGTAGTAGGACAGGGGAAGGCTCCTACGAGCAGTACTTC
NA,TRBV18,TRBJ1-5,TRBD1,CASSLGAGGDQPQHF,TGTGCCAGCTCTCTGGGGGCAGGGGGGGATCAGCCCCAGCATTTT
once,TRBV7-9,TRBJ1-2,NA,CASSFAGRIYGYTF,TGTGCCAGCAGCTTTGCAGGCCGAATTTATGGCTACACCTTC
NA,TRBV30,TRBJ1-1,NA,CAWSAWDSRNTEAFF,TGTGCCTGGAGTGCCTGGGACTCCCGGAACACTGAAGCTTTCTTT
NA,TRBV28,TRBJ1-2,NA,CASGNSNYGYTF,TGTGCCAGCGGGAACAGTAACTATGGCTACACCTTC